Sequencing of this TCR beta chain was carried out in a study of regulatory T cells in long-lasting Graves disease. Study context: In persistent Graves' disease, antithyroid drugs had been taken for over 5 years and TSH receptor antibodies stayed positive.

Specified time point: persistent/refractory GD, antithyroid drugs over 5 years with positive TRAb. TCR sequences were obtained from RNA taken from PBMCs. The CDR3 loop spans 16 amino acids. V trimming: 5 bases; J trimming: 6 bases; junction bases outside the gene matches: 12. The germline CDR1 and CDR2 sequences are DFQATT and SNEGSKA (reference sequence). Building of the TCR beta libraries involved iRepertoire HTBI primers and Arm-PCR of CDR3 regions. One entry per CDR3 protein results from TCRdb running MiXCR on the multiplex PCR reads. The sample yields about 430,000 distinct CDR3 sequences, around 20% seen once. This clonotype was seen many times. Its cognate antigen is unknown. The study's findings and limits: Newly diagnosed Graves' patients had higher TCR diversity than persistent ones. Accuracy could have been hurt by small sample size. Segments TRBV28, TRBJ1-2 and TRBJ2-5 showed preferential usage in persistent disease.

Material: peripheral blood mononuclear cells (PBMCs), obtained when the disease was refractory, from a patient treated with antithyroid drugs. The rearrangement links TRBV20-1 to TRBJ2-7; 14 bases fit TRBD2. The sequence derives from a female donor with Graves disease. The CDR3: CSALRGLAGETPEQYF. In DNA, the CDR3 is TGCAGTGCTCTCCGGGGACTAGCGGGAGAGACCCCCGAGCAGTACTTC.